The 4 T cell receptor beta chains below come from one sample, sequenced in a study of blood T cells in healthy people across ages. Alongside a J-beta primer mix, a sample-barcoded 5' primer served in a second PCR lasting 7 to 11 cycles. MiXCR, applied by TCRdb to the 5' RACE reads, yields one record per CDR3 protein. The table lists 660,000 or so distinct CDR3 sequences, about 54% of them singletons, with approximately 40% in the top ten. The source material was blood. These receptors were obtained from a man between 60 and 70 years old in good health.

CDR3 bases: TGCGCCAGCAGCTTGTTTCCAACTAATGAAAAACTGTTTTTT. Its translation: CASSLFPTNEKLFF. This chain links TRBV5-1 with TRBJ1-4; D is ambiguous. The ends were cut back, 1 base at V and 0 bases at J, with 4 bases in the middle. The CDR3 consists of 14 residues. CDR1 is SGHRS, CDR2 YFSETQ, per germline.

V is TRBV5-1 and J is TRBJ1-4, with 7 bases aligning to TRBD1. Germline loops: CDR1 SGHRS, CDR2 YFSETQ. The CDR3 covers 14 residues. Trimming at V came to 4 bases and at J to 4 bases, leaving 4 bases not matched to a gene. Here the CDR3 DNA reads TGCGCCAGCAGCCCGGGACAGCATAATGAAAAACTGTTTTTT. It specifies CASSPGQHNEKLFF.

The chain couples TRBV29-1 to TRBJ2-5; the D gene is possibly TRBD1 (5 bases). There are 13 residues in the CDR3. Trimming removed 7 bases from V and 2 bases from J, with 14 bases in between. Germline CDR1 reads SQVTM; CDR2 reads ANQGSEA. CDR3 in DNA: TGCAGCGGTGATCCGGCAGGGCAAGAGACCCAGTACTTC. This encodes CSGDPAGQETQYF.

This clonotype was detected many times. This CDR3 reads CASSHSTGREQYF. The CDR3 coding sequence is TGTGCCAGCAGCCACTCGACAGGGCGCGAGCAGTACTTC. The rearrangement links TRBV3-1 to TRBJ2-7, with 7 bases fitting TRBD1. Trimming removed 3 bases from V and 6 bases from J; junction bases left unmatched: 5. This CDR3 contains 13 residues. CDR1 LGHDT and CDR2 YNNKEL come from the germline V gene (reference sequence).